One sample yielded the 3 T cell receptor beta chains listed below, sequenced in a study of human thymus T cells. Data came from immunoSEQ multiplex PCR; TCRdb stores just in-frame clones and leaves some out. The table records some 120,000 clones, around 94% of them present only once. Resections were taken during corrective heart surgery, and the thymus tissue came from these. Source material: thymus tissue. These receptors originate from a boy younger than two with a congenital heart defect but otherwise immunologically healthy.

The chain combines TRBV20-1 with TRBJ1-2, with D perhaps TRBD1 (5 bases). The germline gives CDR1 DFQATT, CDR2 SNEGSKA (reference sequence). Trimming shortened V by 8 bases and J by 5 bases, and 12 bases separated the two germline ends. The CDR3 is 11 amino acids. The CDR3 DNA is TGCAGTACCGGGGACCCGTATGGCTACACCTTC. Translating gives CSTGDPYGYTF.

The chain uses TRBV15 and TRBJ2-3, with D possibly being TRBD2 (7 bases). Germline CDR1 reads LNHNV; CDR2 reads YYDKDF (reference sequence). The CDR3 is made up of 13 amino acids. Between the trimmed V and J ends, which lost 6 bases and 5 bases, there was a span of 12 bases. The CDR3 nucleotides read TGTGCCACCAGGGGGGGGGCAAGAGATACGCAGTATTTT. Residues: CATRGGARDTQYF.

The V call is TRBV30, the J call TRBJ2-2, with TRBD2 identical over 8 bases. With 2 bases clipped from V and 4 bases from J, the junction kept 24 bases outside the gene matches. The CDR3 is made up of 21 amino acids. Germline CDR1 GTSNPN, CDR2 SVGIG (reference sequence). The CDR3 DNA sequence: TGTGCCTGGAGTCCCTACAGGCCCTCGTCCCGGCGGGGGGACCTCACCGGGGAGCTGTTTTTT. Amino acids: CAWSPYRPSSRRGDLTGELFF.